This T cell receptor (beta chain) comes out of a study of blood T cell repertoires in COVID-19 (dated by TCRdb to 2020 to 2022). Turning to the overall study: Collaborator samples came from the United States, Italy and Spain and covered acute and convalescent phases of COVID-19. A freely available public database, intended as a resource for researchers studying the immune response to SARS-CoV-2, is where the repertoires were released. HLA class I and class II types, where available, came from metadata supplied by the sample provider rather than from assay-based typing. The dataset comprised deeply sampled blood TCRbeta repertoires from subjects exposed to, actively infected with, or recovered from COVID-19. The prospective study material was composed of cDNA or gDNA derived from T cells, B-cell-depleted T cells, or PBMCs. Samples were obtained from the ongoing ImmuneRACE study (first 160 participants) and from over 1,000 subjects provided by 6 global collaborators. A de-identified subject ID, COVID-19 status, age in years and sex were almost always included in the sample metadata.

The CDR3, from cysteine to phenylalanine, totals 14 residues. Only the CDR3 portion is preserved as DNA: 42 bases, with reading frame beginning at the first base. CDR1 is given as SEHNR and CDR2 as FQNEAQ, both from the germline V gene (reference sequence). V is pruned by 2 bases and J by 3 bases, leaving 3 bases of the junction without a gene match. Overall results and qualifications from the work: How much clinical and demographic metadata was included differed by source and by participant, and the metadata was provided uncurated.

Concerning this clone itself: It lacks a known antigen. No base qualities exist here, and no much larger clone lies one base off it.

The immunoSEQ Assay, a bias-controlled multiplex PCR, was used to amplify TCRbeta CDR3 regions from genomic DNA. Under the source paper's analysis protocol: The number of nucleated cells in each sample was estimated from the amplification of reference gene primers within the assay. To quantify the absolute abundance of each unique TCRbeta CDR3 rearrangement, sequence reads were collapsed and filtered. For each sample, productive Simpson clonality was calculated as the square root of Simpson's diversity index across productive rearrangements. TCRdb mirrors the immuneACCESS table, restricted to in-frame sequences. Some clones are absent from its copies; in checked studies, under half trace to an unresolved V gene, and the reason for the others is unknown. The D gene and trimming were derived from the DNA, and the V and J assignments and clone size from that table. In all, the sample holds about 340,000 clones, and about 90% of those were seen once. Of the sample, less than 3.5% falls within the top ten clones.

Another Seattle source contributed samples from volunteer blood donors who had recovered from COVID-19. The collaborating institutions used their own protocols to collect whole blood in K2EDTA tubes. For TCRbeta analysis, collaborator samples were shipped as frozen whole blood, as isolated PBMCs, or as DNA extracted from either sample type. This TCR came from a woman aged 18-29 years who had recovered from COVID-19. The chain joins TRBV7-9 to TRBJ1-2, and TRBD1 matches 7 of the central bases. Sequencing used peripheral blood. The CDR3 sequence is CASSLRDSDYGYTF. The DNA reads as follows: TGTGCCAGCAGCTTACGGGACAGCGACTATGGCTACACCTTC.